Each of the 14 T cell receptor beta chains below was sequenced from the same sample in a study of CD8 T cells in ankylosing spondylitis. Study-wide results and limits: What seemed typical of ankylosing spondylitis blood was a TCR beta motif built from several highly homologous variants.

One entry per CDR3 protein results from TCRdb running MiXCR on the 5' RACE reads. The sample contains about 800,000 distinct CDR3 sequences, roughly 10% of which appear only once. These receptors' antigens are unknown. Material for sequencing was blood, either unsorted or a sorted T cell fraction (not recorded which). The receptors originated from a male donor with ankylosing spondylitis.

This clonotype was seen at least ten times. The V and J genes are TRBV2 and TRBJ2-6; no clear D. V lost 5 bases to trimming and J lost 4 bases, with 9 bases between them. Germline V gives CDR1 SNHLY, CDR2 FYNNEI. The CDR3 covers 14 residues. DNA for the CDR3: TGTGCCAGCAGTAACTGGGCAGGGGCCAACGTCCTGACTTTC. The encoded protein is CASSNWAGANVLTF.

This clonotype was recorded at least ten times. The gene calls are TRBV29-1 and TRBJ2-3, with 8 bases lining up with TRBD2. Per the germline V gene, CDR1 is SQVTM and CDR2 is ANQGSEA. V lost 3 bases to trimming and J lost 3 bases; unmatched junction nucleotides: 8. The CDR3 spans 15 residues. The CDR3: CSVDKAGVGTDTQYF. The DNA of the CDR3 is TGCAGCGTTGATAAAGCGGGAGTAGGAACAGATACGCAGTATTTT.

This clonotype was recorded a few times. The chain couples TRBV6-5 to TRBJ1-1; perhaps TRBD1 as D (5 bases). The CDR3 has 14 amino acids. Germline V gene lookup returns CDR1 MNHEY and CDR2 SVGAGI. Trimming left V 6 bases short and J 1 base short, with 12 bases between. This CDR3 reads CASRYGDRNTEAFF. The CDR3 coding sequence is TGTGCCAGCAGATACGGAGACAGGAACACTGAAGCTTTCTTT.

This chain uses TRBV7-2 with TRBJ1-6; no clear D gene. The length of the CDR3 is 14 residues. Germline V CDR1 and CDR2: SGHTA, FQGNSA. The V end lost 2 bases, the J end lost 8 bases, and 10 bases lay between the germline ends. The CDR3 spells CASSLFGFDSPLHF. DNA of the CDR3: TGTGCCAGCAGCTTATTCGGATTTGATTCACCCCTCCACTTT.

This chain links TRBV5-1 with TRBJ1-5; 7 nucleotides match TRBD1. Germline trimming cut 1 base from V and 5 bases from J; bases unmatched to any gene: 6. Germline V CDR1 and CDR2: SGHRS, YFSETQ. This CDR3 has 15 amino acids. The DNA of the CDR3 is TGCGCCAGCAGCTTGACCCCCGGGACAGATCAGCCCCAGCATTTT. Amino acid sequence: CASSLTPGTDQPQHF.

This clonotype was counted many times. V is TRBV7-9 and J is TRBJ2-1, with D possibly called TRBD1 or TRBD2 (6 bases each). V lost 1 base and J 5 bases, leaving 9 bases between the germline ends. This CDR3 contains 14 residues. The germline gives CDR1 SEHNR, CDR2 FQNEAQ (reference sequence). The CDR3 spells CASSLDRGHNEQFF. The CDR3 coding sequence is TGTGCCAGCAGCTTAGACCGGGGGCACAATGAGCAGTTCTTC.

This clonotype has a handful of counts. The chain carries TRBV6-1 and TRBJ2-7, with a tentative D call TRBD1 (6 bases). The V end was cut by 2 bases, the J end by 12 bases, with 17 bases between. This CDR3 is 13 amino acids long. Germline V gives CDR1 MNHNS, CDR2 SASEGT. The DNA of the CDR3 is TGTGCCAGCAGTGAATACCTTACAGGGCGACGGTACTTC. Translation: CASSEYLTGRRYF.

The chain uses TRBV7-2 and TRBJ2-7; D uncertain. CDR3 length: 15 residues. Trimming removed 2 bases from V and 0 bases from J, with 11 bases in between. Per the germline V gene, CDR1 is SGHTA and CDR2 is FQGNSA. CDR3 DNA sequence: TGTGCCAGCAGCTTACTTGGGATGAGCTCCTACGAGCAGTACTTC. It yields the protein CASSLLGMSSYEQYF.

This clonotype was detected only a few times. V and J are TRBV20-1 and TRBJ2-3; D not resolved. The CDR3 covers 11 residues. Looked up from germline, CDR1 is DFQATT and CDR2 is SNEGSKA (reference sequence). The V gene lost 6 bases and the J gene lost 2 bases, with 6 bases spanning the gap. The CDR3 bases are TGCAGTGCCAAAACCACAGATACGCAGTATTTT. This encodes CSAKTTDTQYF.

The V gene is TRBV7-8, the J gene TRBJ1-4, with TRBD1 matching 8 bases. Germline V gene sequence: CDR1 SGHVS, CDR2 FQNEAQ. With 5 bases clipped from V and 13 bases from J, the junction kept 15 bases outside the gene matches. The CDR3 runs to 15 residues. CDR3 region: CASSTYRGGRSGLFF. The CDR3 DNA reads as TGTGCCAGCAGCACCTACAGGGGGGGAAGATCGGGACTGTTTTTT.

The rearrangement joins TRBV6-2 or TRBV6-3 to TRBJ2-1; 7 bases align to TRBD1. CDR1 and CDR2 (germline): MNHEY, SVGEGT. The V segment lost 7 bases and the J segment 9 bases; nucleotides outside the gene matches: 15. The CDR3 consists of 15 residues. The CDR3 nucleotides are TGTGCCAGCACTAGGACAGGCCTCTCCACTGGTGAGCAGTTCTTC. Protein sequence: CASTRTGLSTGEQFF.

This clonotype appeared a few times. This sequence joins TRBV6-2 or TRBV6-3 and TRBJ1-2; D may be TRBD1 (5 bases). The germline CDR1 and CDR2 sequences are MNHEY and SVGEGT. This CDR3 is built from 13 residues. The V end lost 2 bases, the J end lost 6 bases, and 10 bases lay between the germline ends. CDR3 protein: CASSYGAGNGYTF. The CDR3 DNA reads as TGTGCCAGCAGTTACGGGGCAGGGAATGGCTACACCTTC.

This clonotype was seen many times. The chain joins TRBV10-3 to TRBJ1-1; possible D gene TRBD1, 6 bases. The germline V and J ends were trimmed by 3 bases and 5 bases, with 16 bases remaining between them. Germline CDR1 reads ENHRY; CDR2 reads SYGVKD. This CDR3 has 15 amino acids. The CDR3 DNA sequence: TGTGCCATCAGTGACAGGACAGAGGGGCGGACTGAAGCTTTCTTT. Its translation is CAISDRTEGRTEAFF.

V is TRBV29-1 and J is TRBJ1-2, with TRBD1 as a possible D gene (5 bases). This CDR3 is built from 12 residues. Trimming removed 3 bases at V and 7 bases at J, with 12 bases between. CDR1 and CDR2 from the germline V gene are SQVTM and ANQGSEA. The CDR3 loop reads CSVEGQGSGYTF. As DNA, the CDR3 is TGCAGCGTTGAGGGGCAGGGTAGTGGCTACACCTTC.